Shown below are 17 T cell receptor beta chains from a single sample sequenced in a study of T cell responses to AZD1222 COVID-19 vaccine. Clones were sequenced by immunoSEQ multiplex PCR, and TCRdb holds only the in-frame ones, with some missing. Of more than 70,000 clones in the sample, about nine tenths were seen once. The source material was peripheral blood, sampled 28 days after the second AZD1222 dose. Receptors were obtained from an adult who received the AZD1222 COVID-19 vaccine.

The chain couples TRBV9 to TRBJ1-3; D is unresolved. The V gene lost 0 bases and the J gene lost 0 bases, with 10 bases spanning the gap. CDR1 SGDLS and CDR2 YYNGEE come from the germline V gene. The CDR3 loop spans 16 amino acids. The CDR3 DNA reads TGTGCCAGCAGCGTAGGGGGTGCCTTCTCTGGAAACACCATATATTTT. It is translated as CASSVGGAFSGNTIYF.

This chain connects TRBV7-2 to TRBJ2-1; D tentatively fits TRBD1 or TRBD2 (5 bases each). The V end lost 3 bases, the J end lost 8 bases, and 14 bases lay between the germline ends. The CDR3 runs to 14 residues. Looked up from germline, CDR1 is SGHTA and CDR2 is FQGNSA. Written as DNA, the CDR3 is TGTGCCAGCAGCTTTGGGGGAGTCGGCTATGAGCAGTTCTTC. Protein product: CASSFGGVGYEQFF.

The chain has TRBV4-1 and TRBJ2-3; D is undetermined. In germline, CDR1 is MGHRA, CDR2 YSYEKL. This CDR3 is built from 15 residues. V lost 0 bases and J lost 0, with 7 bases in between. Here the CDR3 DNA reads TGCGCCAGCAGCCAAGATGGAGCTAGCACAGATACGCAGTATTTT. Translation: CASSQDGASTDTQYF.

This rearrangement joins TRBV7-6 to TRBJ1-5; the D gene is possibly TRBD1 (5 bases). The length of the CDR3 is 15 residues. Germline V gene sequence: CDR1 SGHVS, CDR2 FNYEAQ. With 5 bases removed from V and 4 bases from J, the gap between germline ends came to 15 bases. In nucleotides, the CDR3 is TGTGCCAGCAGCCCCCTGGGCAGGGTGAATCAGCCCCAGCATTTT. It translates to CASSPLGRVNQPQHF. The variable domain in full, completed from reference TRBV7-6 and TRBJ1-5, reads GAGVSQSPRYKVTKRGQDVALRCDPISGHVSLYWYRQALGQGPEFLTYFNYEAQQDKSGLPNDRFSAERPEGSISTLTIQRTEQRDSAMYRCASSPLGRVNQPQHFGDGTRLSIL.

The CDR3 reads CASSILAGVSETQYF. CDR3 DNA: TGTGCCAGCAGCATTCTAGCGGGAGTGTCAGAGACCCAGTACTTC. The chain recombines TRBV9 with TRBJ2-5; 10 positions agree with TRBD2. V gave up 4 bases and J gave up 4 bases; unmatched junction bases: 7. Germline V gene lookup returns CDR1 SGDLS and CDR2 YYNGEE. This CDR3 is 15 amino acids long.

This chain connects TRBV6-5 to TRBJ1-1; no clear D gene. V lost 6 bases and J 10 bases, leaving 18 bases between the germline ends. The CDR3 is made up of 13 amino acids. Germline values: CDR1 MNHEY, CDR2 SVGAGI. The CDR3 sequence is CASSESRLGSAFF. The DNA of the CDR3 is TGTGCCAGCAGCGAGTCCCGACTTGGGTCAGCTTTCTTT.

The chain has TRBV24-1 and TRBJ1-2; unclear D gene. Trimming took 5 bases from V and 5 from J, leaving 17 bases between them. This CDR3 has 15 residues. Germline-derived CDR1 and CDR2 are KGHDR and SFDVKD. The CDR3 DNA is TGTGCCACCAGTGGAGTTGGAGCACCCTTATATGGCTACACCTTC. The encoded protein is CATSGVGAPLYGYTF.

The V gene is TRBV7-9, the J gene TRBJ2-7; D perhaps matches TRBD2 (6 bases). Germline loops: CDR1 SEHNR, CDR2 FQNEAQ (reference sequence). Trimming removed 1 base from V and 1 base from J, with 8 bases in between. The CDR3 contains 14 residues. As DNA, the CDR3 is TGTGCCAGCAGCTTAGGGGGGGAATCCTACGAGCAGTACTTC. Its protein is CASSLGGESYEQYF.

V is TRBV30 and J is TRBJ1-6; D unresolved. Germline V gene lookup returns CDR1 GTSNPN and CDR2 SVGIG (reference sequence). With 3 bases removed from V and 7 bases from J, the gap between germline ends came to 13 bases. The CDR3 runs to 14 residues. The DNA of the CDR3 is TGTGCCTGGAGCCTGTACAGAGGAAATTCACCCCTCCACTTT. The encoded protein is CAWSLYRGNSPLHF.

The chain recombines TRBV7-3 with TRBJ1-3; unclear D gene. The V and J ends lost 2 bases and 0 bases respectively, with 8 bases between them. The CDR3 consists of 15 residues. Germline CDR1 and CDR2: SGHTA and FQGTGA. CDR3 protein: CASSLGAGSGNTIYF. CDR3 coding DNA: TGTGCCAGCAGCTTAGGAGCGGGCTCTGGAAACACCATATATTTT.

This clone was detected only once. The chain joins TRBV11-3 to TRBJ1-3, with D hard to call. The CDR3 runs to 14 residues. Trimming left V 1 base short and J 1 base short, with 5 bases between. Germline V gene lookup returns CDR1 SGHNT and CDR2 YENEEA. In DNA, the CDR3 is TGTGCCAGCAGCTTAGTAGGATCTGGAAACACCATATATTTT. Its translation: CASSLVGSGNTIYF.

J is TRBJ1-4 and V is TRBV7-9; tentatively, D is TRBD1 (5 bases). The CDR3 runs 14 residues. The ends were cut back, 8 bases at V and 5 bases at J, with 15 bases in the middle. Germline V gene lookup returns CDR1 SEHNR and CDR2 FQNEAQ (reference sequence). CDR3: CASSGGAGNEKLFF. The DNA for the CDR3 is TGTGCCAGCTCCGGCGGGGCGGGAAATGAAAAACTGTTTTTT.

The genes are TRBV6-4 and TRBJ1-5; no definite D call. This CDR3 comprises 13 residues. Germline V lookup: CDR1 MRHNA, CDR2 SNTAGT. The V end was cut by 2 bases, the J end by 4 bases, with 6 bases between. The CDR3 nucleotides are TGTGCCAGCAGTGACCAGCCGAATCAGCCCCAGCATTTT. Translated, it gives CASSDQPNQPQHF.

The rearrangement joins TRBV7-8 to TRBJ2-7, with no clear D. Germline lookup yields CDR1 SGHVS and CDR2 FQNEAQ. The CDR3 length is 14 residues. The V gene lost 1 base and the J gene lost 7 bases, with 14 bases spanning the gap. CDR3 DNA: TGTGCCAGCAGCTTAGGGTCTATGGTAGGGGAGCAGTACTTC. Protein product: CASSLGSMVGEQYF.

V gene TRBV11-2 combines with J gene TRBJ2-2; 9 bases map to TRBD1. Germline-derived CDR1 and CDR2 are SGHAT and FQNNGV. The CDR3 runs to 15 residues. Trimming took 6 bases from V and 4 from J; bases not matched to a gene: 6. This CDR3 reads CASRTGGRGTGELFF. Written as DNA, the CDR3 is TGTGCCAGCAGAACAGGGGGCCGAGGCACCGGGGAGCTGTTTTTT.

The CDR3 nucleotides read TGCGCCAGCAGCTTGGGGGACAGGGGCTCGTACACTGAAGCTTTCTTT. It specifies CASSLGDRGSYTEAFF. The gene calls are TRBV5-1 and TRBJ1-1; 10 positions match TRBD1. Germline V gene sequence: CDR1 SGHRS, CDR2 YFSETQ. The ends lost 0 bases at V and 3 bases at J; junction bases unmatched: 5. The CDR3 runs 16 residues. The whole variable domain, filled in from reference TRBV5-1 and TRBJ1-1, reads KAGVTQTPRYLIKTRGQQVTLSCSPISGHRSVSWYQQTPGQGLQFLFEYFSETQRNKGNFPGRFSGRQFSNSRSEMNVSTLELGDSALYLCASSLGDRGSYTEAFFGQGTRLTVV.

The chain couples TRBV7-2 to TRBJ2-4; TRBD2 matches at 8 bases. The V and J ends lost 6 bases and 4 bases, in that order; junction bases with no gene match: 11. Germline CDR1 reads SGHTA; CDR2 reads FQGNSA. This CDR3 contains 16 residues. The CDR3 loop reads CASSLDWLAGKNIQYF. The CDR3, as DNA: TGTGCCAGCAGTTTGGACTGGTTAGCGGGAAAAAACATTCAGTACTTC.